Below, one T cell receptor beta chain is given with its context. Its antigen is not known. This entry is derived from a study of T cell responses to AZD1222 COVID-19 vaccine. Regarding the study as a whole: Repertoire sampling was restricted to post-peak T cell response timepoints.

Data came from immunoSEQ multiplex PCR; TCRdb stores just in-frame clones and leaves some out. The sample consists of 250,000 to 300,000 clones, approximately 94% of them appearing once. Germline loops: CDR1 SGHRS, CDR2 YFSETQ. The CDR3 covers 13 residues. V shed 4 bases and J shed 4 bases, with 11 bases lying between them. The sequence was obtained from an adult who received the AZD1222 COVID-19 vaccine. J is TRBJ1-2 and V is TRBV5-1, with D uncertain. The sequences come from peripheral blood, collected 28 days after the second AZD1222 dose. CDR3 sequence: CASSEGTLYGYTF. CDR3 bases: TGCGCCAGCAGCGAAGGTACCCTCTATGGCTACACCTTC.